These 2 T cell receptor beta chains were all obtained from the same sample, sequenced in a study of radiation and T cells in renal cell carcinoma. The data were produced by immunoSEQ multiplex PCR, yet TCRdb's version contains in-frame clones alone and is incomplete. Here the sample spans 24,000 or so clones, around half being singletons. The treatment here: treatment-naive control, cytoreductive nephrectomy. This material consisted of tumor tissue, taken from a patient whose treatment was nephrectomy without radiotherapy. Receptor source: a human donor with renal cell carcinoma.

The chain couples TRBV14 to TRBJ1-2; 9 nucleotides align to TRBD1. The length of the CDR3 is 19 residues. The trim removed 4 bases at V and 4 bases at J, leaving 19 bases unmatched. Germline loops: CDR1 SGHDN, CDR2 FVKESK. Written as DNA, the CDR3 is TGTGCCAGCAGCCCCCGAGGACGGGACAGGGTATGGAGTGGCTATGGCTACACCTTC. Translating it yields CASSPRGRDRVWSGYGYTF.

There are a few counts of this clone. The V call is TRBV18, the J call TRBJ1-4; D uncertain. CDR1 and CDR2 (germline): KGHSH, LQKENI. The CDR3 is made up of 13 amino acids. V lost 1 base and J 3 bases, leaving 3 bases between the germline ends. As DNA, the CDR3 is TGTGCCAGCTCACCACGATCTAATGAAAAACTGTTTTTT. Translated: CASSPRSNEKLFF.